Here is one TCR beta chain with its context. The specificity of this receptor is unknown. Nothing much larger sits one base from this clone, and base qualities are not available. V is shortened by 5 bases, J by 3 bases, and the region joining them spans 31 bases. Including the terminal cysteine and phenylalanine, the CDR3 comprises 20 residues. Of all the DNA, just the CDR3 is kept, 60 bases in frame from base 1. CDR1 and CDR2, looked up from the germline V gene, are MNHEY and SVGEGT. The data are from a study of metastatic and nonmetastatic thyroid tumors (dated by TCRdb to between 2020 and 2021). In the study overall: Repertoires were compared across peripheral blood and tumor or nodule tissue samples from malignant and benign thyroid patients. Here is what the overall study found, with its caveats: In both blood and tumor samples, malignant tumors were reported to have significantly higher TCR beta diversity than benign nodules.

No treatment had been received by any patient before thyroid surgery. The study retrospectively analysed patient clinical samples collected from about 2012 to 2019 using T-cell receptor beta sequencing. Libraries came from PCR. The instrument given in TCRdb is Illumina HiSeq 4000. High-throughput sequencing was used to profile the TCR beta-chain CDR3 region of each patient. The study's processing was this. A classifier to discriminate distant-metastatic papillary thyroid cancer patients was built from CDR3 differences across clinicopathological groups. To measure repertoire diversity the researchers used the Shannon index, while the Morisita-Horn index served to gauge how similar the tumor and blood repertoires were. Using fastp at Q25 and MiXCR, TCRdb reprocessed the public reads and kept productive beta chains. For this entry, the V and J calls and clone size follow TCRdb and not the study's own pipeline. Counted in this sample were 19,000 or so clones; 30% to 35% of them appeared once. The ten largest clones take up 20% to 25% of the sample.

The sequence links TRBV6-2 or TRBV6-3 to TRBJ1-2, and possibly TRBD1, on 5 matching bases. Sequenced input: adjacent normal tissue. The receptor's source is a female donor with papillary thyroid cancer or a benign thyroid nodule (not recorded which). Some clones in this sample may be carry-over from other donors' samples. The sequenced DNA: TGTGCCAGCAGTCCGGCCCGACGGGGACTGAGAAAACTACGGGACTATGGCTACACCTTC. This encodes CASSPARRGLRKLRDYGYTF.